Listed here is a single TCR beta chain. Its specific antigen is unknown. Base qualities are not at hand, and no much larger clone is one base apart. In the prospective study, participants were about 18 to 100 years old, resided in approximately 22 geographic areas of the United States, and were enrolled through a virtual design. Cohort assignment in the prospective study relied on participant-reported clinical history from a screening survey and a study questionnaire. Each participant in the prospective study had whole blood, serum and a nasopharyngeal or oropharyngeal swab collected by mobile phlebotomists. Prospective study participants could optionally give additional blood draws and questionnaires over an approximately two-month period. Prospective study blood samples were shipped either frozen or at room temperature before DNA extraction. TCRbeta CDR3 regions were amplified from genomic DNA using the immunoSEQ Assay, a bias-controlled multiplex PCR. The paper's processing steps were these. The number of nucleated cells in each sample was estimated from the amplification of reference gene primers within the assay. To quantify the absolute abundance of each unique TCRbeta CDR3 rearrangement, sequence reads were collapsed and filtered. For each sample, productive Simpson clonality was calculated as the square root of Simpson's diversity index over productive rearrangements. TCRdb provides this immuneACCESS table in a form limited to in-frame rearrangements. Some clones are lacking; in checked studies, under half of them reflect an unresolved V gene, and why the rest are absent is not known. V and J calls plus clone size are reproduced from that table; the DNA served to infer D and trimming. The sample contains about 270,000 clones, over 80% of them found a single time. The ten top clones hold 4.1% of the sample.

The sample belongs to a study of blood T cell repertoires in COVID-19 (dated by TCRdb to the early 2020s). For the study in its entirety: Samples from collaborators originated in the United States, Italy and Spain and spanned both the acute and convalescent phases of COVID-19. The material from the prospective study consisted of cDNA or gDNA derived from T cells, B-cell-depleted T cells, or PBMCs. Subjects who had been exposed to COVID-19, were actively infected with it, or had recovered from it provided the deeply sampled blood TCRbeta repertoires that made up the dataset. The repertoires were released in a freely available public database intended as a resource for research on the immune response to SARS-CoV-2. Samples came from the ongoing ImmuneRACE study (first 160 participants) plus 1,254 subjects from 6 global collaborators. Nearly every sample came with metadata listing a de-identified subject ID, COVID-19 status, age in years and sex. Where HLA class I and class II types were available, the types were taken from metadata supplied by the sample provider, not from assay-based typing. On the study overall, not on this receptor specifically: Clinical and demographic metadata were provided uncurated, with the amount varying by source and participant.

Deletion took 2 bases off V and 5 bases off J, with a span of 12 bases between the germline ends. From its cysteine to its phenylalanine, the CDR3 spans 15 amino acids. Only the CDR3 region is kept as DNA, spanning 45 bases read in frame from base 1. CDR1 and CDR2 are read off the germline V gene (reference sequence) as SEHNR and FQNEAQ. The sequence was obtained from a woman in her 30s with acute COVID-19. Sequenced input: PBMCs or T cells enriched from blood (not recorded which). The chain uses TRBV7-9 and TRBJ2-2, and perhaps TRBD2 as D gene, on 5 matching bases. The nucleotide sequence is TGTGCCAGCAGCTTAAACGGGGTTCCGACCGGGGAGCTGTTTTTT. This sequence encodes CASSLNGVPTGELFF.